Listed below are T cell receptor beta chains from one sample, sequenced in a study of OX40 agonist ivuxolimab in advanced cancers. Libraries were prepared by immunoSEQ multiplex PCR; TCRdb keeps only in-frame clonotypes and omits some of them. The repertoire holds around 90,000 clones, with approximately 90% as singletons. This specimen was CD4+ or CD8+ T cells sorted from blood, taken in a trial of the OX40 agonist ivuxolimab. The receptors were sampled from an adult with an advanced solid tumor such as melanoma, head and neck, liver or kidney cancer. Both conserved end residues are part of each CDR3. Fields, in order: D gene, CDR3 length, V gene, clone size, J gene, CDR3 DNA, CDR3 protein. The D gene is left open where the match is weak. A clone size is listed for some rows: how often the clone was seen (once, few, many), or a class if it is expanded.

.,14,TRBV5-1,.,TRBJ2-7,TGCGCCAGCAGAAAAGGGGCGAGCTCCTACGAGCAGTACTTC,CASRKGASSYEQYF
.,14,TRBV18,.,TRBJ2-7,TGTGCCAGCTCACCACCGGGCACAGCCTACGAGCAGTACTTC,CASSPPGTAYEQYF
.,13,TRBV14,.,TRBJ2-7,TGTGCCAGCAGCCCAAGCTACGGCTACGAGCAGTACTTC,CASSPSYGYEQYF
TRBD1,16,TRBV27,few,TRBJ1-5,TGTGCCAGCAGTTCCTCTAGACAGGGGAAGTATCAGCCCCAGCATTTT,CASSSSRQGKYQPQHF
.,15,TRBV7-2,.,TRBJ2-3,TGTGCCAGCAGCTTAGTAACAGGGTACACAGATACGCAGTATTTT,CASSLVTGYTDTQYF
.,15,TRBV18,once,TRBJ2-3,TGTGCCAGCTCACCTACCCGGGCCGGCACAGATACGCAGTATTTT,CASSPTRAGTDTQYF
.,14,TRBV18,.,TRBJ2-3,TGTGCCAGCTCAGAGACTACCACCACAGATACGCAGTATTTT,CASSETTTTDTQYF
.,14,TRBV2,.,TRBJ1-5,TGTGCCAGCAGTGAATGGAGTAGCAATCAGCCCCAGCATTTT,CASSEWSSNQPQHF
TRBD1,17,TRBV19,.,TRBJ2-1,TGTGCCAGTAGTCCCCCCCAAGGGACAGGGGACTATAATGAGCAGTTCTTC,CASSPPQGTGDYNEQFF
.,13,TRBV30,.,TRBJ1-4,TGTGCCTGGAGTCAAGTAGTCGGCGACAATCCCCTATTT,CAWSQVVGDNPLF
.,13,TRBV18,.,TRBJ1-2,TGTGCCAGCTCATCGGGCGCAGACTATGGCTACACCTTC,CASSSGADYGYTF
TRBD2,15,TRBV4-1,.,TRBJ2-7,TGCGCCAGCAGCCCCCTAGCGGGAGGGCCCCACGAGCAGTACTTC,CASSPLAGGPHEQYF
TRBD1,13,TRBV30,few,TRBJ1-5,TGTGCCTGGAGCGGACAGGTAGATCAGCCCCAGCATTTT,CAWSGQVDQPQHF
TRBD2,12,TRBV6-5,.,TRBJ2-7,TGTGCCAGCAGAGGACTAGCGTACGAGCAGTACTTC,CASRGLAYEQYF
.,15,TRBV18,once,TRBJ1-3,TGTGCCAGCTCACCCCCAGGGAGCTCTGGAAACACCATATATTTT,CASSPPGSSGNTIYF
.,15,TRBV6-6,.,TRBJ2-3,TGTGCCAGCAGTTATGGGGGGCGGCTCGCAGATACGCAGTATTTT,CASSYGGRLADTQYF
TRBD2,13,TRBV10-3,.,TRBJ2-4,TGTGCCATCCGTAGCGGGACGGAAAACATTCAGTACTTC,CAIRSGTENIQYF
TRBD2,15,TRBV27,.,TRBJ2-4,TGTGCCAACAGACTAGCGCTTTCAGCCAAAAACATTCAGTACTTC,CANRLALSAKNIQYF
.,14,TRBV2,medium-sized,TRBJ1-5,TGTGCCAGCAGTTGGGACATTAGCAATCAGCCCCAGCATTTT,CASSWDISNQPQHF
.,16,TRBV25-1,once,TRBJ1-2,TGTGCCAGCAGTGCTGAAGGGGCAAGAGCAACCTATGGCTACACCTTC,CASSAEGARATYGYTF
TRBD2,14,TRBV6-5,.,TRBJ2-7,TGTGCCAGCAGTTCAGGACTAGCGGCCTACGAGCAGTACTTC,CASSSGLAAYEQYF
.,13,TRBV5-1,.,TRBJ1-1,TGCGCCAGCAGCTTGGTCGCAGACACTGAAGCTTTCTTT,CASSLVADTEAFF
TRBD2,18,TRBV18,once,TRBJ2-5,TGTGCCAGCTCACCACCGGGACTAGCGGGAGCAGAGGGGACGACCCAGTACTTC,CASSPPGLAGAEGTTQYF
.,16,TRBV11-2,.,TRBJ1-4,TGTGCCAGCAGCTTAGATCTGGAACGGGCAGGCCAAAAACTGTTTTTT,CASSLDLERAGQKLFF
.,15,TRBV6-1,.,TRBJ1-1,TGTGCCAGCACCAAATCAGACAGACAGAACACTGAAGCTTTCTTT,CASTKSDRQNTEAFF
.,16,TRBV9,.,TRBJ1-4,TGTGCCAGCAGCCCGCTACCAGCTGCAACTAATGAAAAACTGTTTTTT,CASSPLPAATNEKLFF
.,14,TRBV5-4,.,TRBJ1-1,TGTGCCAGCAGCTCCTTTGACGGGAGGACTGAAGCTTTCTTT,CASSSFDGRTEAFF
.,16,TRBV4-2,.,TRBJ2-5,TGTGCCAGCAGCCCGAGATCCGGGGGAAGGGTGGAGACCCAGTACTTC,CASSPRSGGRVETQYF
.,10,TRBV7-9,.,TRBJ1-1,TGTGCCAGCGTGGGTACTGAAGCTTTCTTT,CASVGTEAFF
.,13,TRBV5-5,.,TRBJ1-1,TGTGCCAGCAGCTTAAACCCAACTGGGGAAGCTTTCTTT,CASSLNPTGEAFF
.,15,TRBV19,.,TRBJ1-1,TGTGCCAGTAGTATCCTGGGCAGACAGAACACTGAAGCTTTCTTT,CASSILGRQNTEAFF
.,14,TRBV19,.,TRBJ1-5,TGTGCCAGTAGTTTCGGGCTTAGCAATCAGCCCCAGCATTTT,CASSFGLSNQPQHF
.,13,TRBV19,.,TRBJ1-1,TGTGCCAGTCATCGCACGTTGTACACTGAAGCTTTCTTT,CASHRTLYTEAFF
.,11,TRBV6-5,.,TRBJ2-5,TGTGCCTGCAGGCAAGGGGAGACCCAGTACTTC,CACRQGETQYF
.,14,TRBV7-2,.,TRBJ2-7,TGTGCCAGCAGCGAGAGACAGGCCACCTACGAGCAGTACTTC,CASSERQATYEQYF
.,15,TRBV11-2,.,TRBJ2-1,TGTGCCAGCAGCTTAGATCGGCTTCCCGGCAATGAGCAGTTCTTC,CASSLDRLPGNEQFF
.,14,TRBV7-9,.,TRBJ2-7,TGTGCCAGCAGCCCCCCGGGGGTCTCCTACGAGCAGTACTTC,CASSPPGVSYEQYF
TRBD2,15,TRBV2,.,TRBJ2-1,TGTGCCAGCAGATATAGCGGGAGCTCCTACAATGAGCAGTTCTTC,CASRYSGSSYNEQFF
.,15,TRBV7-3,.,TRBJ2-1,TGTGCCAGCAGCCGATGGAGAGGGTCCTACAATGAGCAGTTCTTC,CASSRWRGSYNEQFF
.,13,TRBV10-3,.,TRBJ1-1,TGTGCCATCAGTGTAAGCGGGAACACTGAAGCTTTCTTT,CAISVSGNTEAFF
.,16,TRBV4-2,.,TRBJ1-4,TGTGCCAGCAGCCAAGATTCACCGGGGGCGGGTGAAAAACTGTTTTTT,CASSQDSPGAGEKLFF
TRBD2,16,TRBV25-1,once,TRBJ2-2,TGTGCCAGCAGTGATCTAGCGGCCGCGAACACCGGGGAGCTGTTTTTT,CASSDLAAANTGELFF
.,13,TRBV5-5,.,TRBJ1-6,TGTGCCAGCAGTGCCCAGGGTAGTTCACCCCTCCACTTT,CASSAQGSSPLHF
.,14,TRBV11-2,.,TRBJ2-2,TGTGCCAGCAGCTGGGGGCGGTTCGGCGGGGAGCTGTTTTTT,CASSWGRFGGELFF
.,14,TRBV28,.,TRBJ2-2,TGTGCCAGCAGTTTTCCTAGTAGCCTCGGGGAGCTGTTTTTT,CASSFPSSLGELFF
.,14,TRBV5-4,.,TRBJ2-7,TGTGCCAGCAGCTTGGGGCAGACGAAATACGAGCAGTACTTC,CASSLGQTKYEQYF
TRBD1,16,TRBV7-9,.,TRBJ1-2,TGTGCCAGCAGCCCTGGGAGGTCGGGACAGGCGTATGGCTACACCTTC,CASSPGRSGQAYGYTF
TRBD2,13,TRBV11-1,.,TRBJ2-1,TGTGCCAGCAGCTTAGTTTCTAGCGGGAGCCCGTTCTTC,CASSLVSSGSPFF
.,17,TRBV28,.,TRBJ1-3,TGTGCCAGCAGTTTACCAGTGGGGGCAGATGCTGGAAACACCATATATTTT,CASSLPVGADAGNTIYF
.,15,TRBV7-9,.,TRBJ2-5,TGTGCCAGCAGCTCCCCCGGATCAGTAAGGGAGACCCAGTACTTC,CASSSPGSVRETQYF
TRBD1,14,TRBV10-3,.,TRBJ2-7,TGTGCCATCAGATTACAGGGGGCCACTGGCGAGCAGTACTTC,CAIRLQGATGEQYF
TRBD1,15,TRBV4-3,.,TRBJ2-1,TGCGCCAGCAGCCAATACCTACAGGGGATTTATGAGCAGTTCTTC,CASSQYLQGIYEQFF
TRBD1,14,TRBV9,.,TRBJ2-7,TGTGCCAGCAGCGCCAGACAGGGAGCCTACGAGCAGTACTTC,CASSARQGAYEQYF
.,12,TRBV2,.,TRBJ1-1,TGTGCCGCGGGACAAATGAACACTGAAGCTTTCTTT,CAAGQMNTEAFF
.,16,TRBV7-2,.,TRBJ1-1,TGTGCCAGCAGCTTAAGGCCTCTAAATTCCAACACTGAAGCTTTCTTT,CASSLRPLNSNTEAFF